The 28 T cell receptor beta chains presented below share a single source sample, sequenced in a study of early stage breast cancer tumors. Generated by immunoSEQ multiplex PCR, the TCRdb table keeps only in-frame clones and is missing some. This table has 69,000 or so clones, around 80% appearing once. The sample comprised blood. The receptors were gathered from a person aged 35-50 years with breast cancer.

J is TRBJ1-2 and V is TRBV7-8, with 11 bases identical to TRBD1. V shed 0 bases, J shed 7 bases, and the junction held 7 bases outside the gene matches. The CDR3 is made up of 16 amino acids. Germline V gene sequence: CDR1 SGHVS, CDR2 FQNEAQ. DNA of the CDR3: TGTGCCAGCAGCTTAGCGCAAATTGGGACAGGGGGTGGCTACACCTTC. This sequence encodes CASSLAQIGTGGGYTF.

The chain couples TRBV29-1 to TRBJ2-7; D is possibly TRBD2 (6 bases). V gave up 6 bases and J gave up 1 base, with 16 bases separating them. The germline gives CDR1 SQVTM, CDR2 ANQGSEA. The CDR3 length is 14 residues. DNA of the CDR3: TGCAGCGTAGTACCGGGACTTCATTCCTACGAGCAGTACTTC. Translation: CSVVPGLHSYEQYF.

This sequence joins TRBV5-6 and TRBJ2-7; 11 bases map to TRBD2. CDR3 length equals 15 residues. Germline CDR1 is SGHDT and CDR2 is YYEEEE. V lost 4 bases and J lost 5; bases outside the gene matches: 8. The CDR3 bases are TGTGCCAGCAGCCCAGTCACTAGCGGGAGCCACGAGCAGTACTTC. This gives the protein CASSPVTSGSHEQYF.

The chain joins TRBV5-5 to TRBJ2-1; 7 bases align to TRBD2. With V trimmed by 4 bases and J by 6 bases, 10 bases remained unmatched. Germline V gives CDR1 SGHKS, CDR2 YYEKEE (reference sequence). The CDR3 consists of 15 residues. Here the CDR3 DNA reads TGTGCCAGCAGCACCGGGACTACCTCCGGCAATGAGCAGTTCTTC. Translated, it gives CASSTGTTSGNEQFF.

The chain recombines TRBV27 with TRBJ2-4; D might be TRBD1 or TRBD2, each matching 5 bases. The CDR3 contains 14 residues. The germline gives CDR1 MNHEY, CDR2 SMNVEV (reference sequence). V lost 6 bases and J 5 bases, leaving 14 bases between the germline ends. CDR3 in amino acids: CASRAPGRQNIQYF. The CDR3 nucleotides read TGTGCCAGCAGAGCCCCGGGACGGCAAAACATTCAGTACTTC.

The chain couples TRBV7-3 to TRBJ2-1, with D unresolved. CDR1 SGHTA and CDR2 FQGTGA come from the germline V gene. CDR3 size: 14 residues. V lost 2 bases and J 6 bases, leaving 11 bases between the germline ends. CDR3 sequence (DNA): TGTGCCAGCAGCTTAGGTCTAGTTGGCAATGAGCAGTTCTTC. It is translated as CASSLGLVGNEQFF.

This CDR3 is CASSGGTDPMNTEAFF. CDR3 bases: TGCGCCAGCAGTGGAGGGACAGACCCTATGAACACTGAAGCTTTCTTT. This rearrangement joins TRBV10-2 to TRBJ1-1, with 7 bases matching TRBD1. From germline, CDR1 is WSHSY and CDR2 SAAADI. Trimming cost V 4 bases and J 0 bases; bases outside gene matches: 8. The CDR3 covers 16 residues.

The V gene is TRBV18, the J gene TRBJ1-1; TRBD1 matches 7 bases. J was trimmed by 1 base and V by 8 bases; bases with no gene match: 4. CDR1 and CDR2 from the germline V gene are KGHSH and LQKENI. The CDR3 runs to 13 residues. CDR3 in DNA: TGTGCCAGCACCGGACAGGCGAACACTGAAGCTTTCTTT. This encodes CASTGQANTEAFF.

The gene calls are TRBV7-9 and TRBJ2-1, with a possible D match to TRBD2 (6 bases). V lost 3 bases and J lost 7, with 19 bases in between. From germline, CDR1 is SEHNR and CDR2 FQNEAQ (reference sequence). The CDR3 has 16 residues. The CDR3 DNA reads as TGTGCCAGCAGCTTTAGAAGTGGCGGGATTTCTAATGAGCAGTTCTTC. Translated: CASSFRSGGISNEQFF.

V usage is TRBV5-1 and J usage is TRBJ2-2; unclear D gene. Germline V CDR1 and CDR2: SGHRS, YFSETQ. The germline V and J ends were trimmed by 4 bases and 6 bases, with 13 bases remaining between them. The CDR3 extends over 14 amino acids. CDR3 nucleotides: TGCGCCAGCAGCCCCCACAGTGATCCCGGGGAGCTGTTTTTT. Translating gives CASSPHSDPGELFF.

This chain uses TRBV30 with TRBJ2-7, with D tentatively TRBD1 (5 bases). Deletions cut 0 bases from V and 5 bases from J, with 11 bases between. The CDR3 covers 13 residues. Germline V CDR1 and CDR2: GTSNPN, SVGIG (reference sequence). CDR3 in amino acids: CAWSVLAGNEQYF. DNA for the CDR3: TGTGCCTGGAGTGTCTTGGCAGGGAACGAGCAGTACTTC. Drawing the rest from reference TRBV30 and TRBJ2-7, the complete variable domain is SQTIHQWPATLVQPVGSPLSLECTVEGTSNPNLYWYRQAAGRGLQLLFYSVGIGQISSEVPQNLSASRPQDRQFILSSKKLLLSDSGFYLCAWSVLAGNEQYFGPGTRLTVT.

This chain connects TRBV10-3 to TRBJ2-7, with D perhaps matching TRBD1 (6 bases). The V end lost 6 bases, the J end lost 1 base, and 7 bases lay between the germline ends. Germline CDR1 ENHRY, CDR2 SYGVKD. The CDR3 sequence is 12 residues long. The CDR3 coding sequence is TGTGCCATCAGCGGACAGTCCTACGAGCAGTACTTC. Its protein is CAISGQSYEQYF.

The J gene is TRBJ2-7, the V gene TRBV7-2; weak D call: TRBD2 (6 bases). Trimming cost V 5 bases and J 3 bases, with 17 bases left between them. The length of the CDR3 is 15 residues. The germline CDR1 and CDR2 sequences are SGHTA and FQGNSA. The CDR3 nucleotides read TGTGCCAGCAGCCTAACGGGTAGCGGTCTCTACGAGCAGTACTTC. This codes for CASSLTGSGLYEQYF.

The genes are TRBV6-4 and TRBJ2-1; weak D call: TRBD1 (6 bases). The V end was cut by 3 bases, the J end by 0 bases, with 15 bases between. The germline V gene has CDR1 MRHNA and CDR2 SNTAGT. The CDR3 covers 17 residues. CDR3 sequence: CASSEGVGTSSYNEQFF. DNA of the CDR3: TGTGCCAGCAGTGAGGGGGTGGGGACAAGCTCCTACAATGAGCAGTTCTTC.

The V and J genes are TRBV7-9 and TRBJ2-2, with 9 nucleotides matching TRBD2. The CDR3 totals 16 residues. The V gene's germline CDR1 is SEHNR and CDR2 FQNEAQ (reference sequence). J was trimmed by 5 bases and V by 4 bases; bases with no gene match: 8. Written as DNA, the CDR3 is TGTGCCAGCAGCTCGACAGCGGGAGGTGGGACCGGGGAGCTGTTTTTT. Translating gives CASSSTAGGGTGELFF.

The chain uses TRBV1 and TRBJ1-1. TRBV1 is a known pseudogene. The CDR3 consists of 18 residues. The CDR3 sequence is CTSSQELPSWGAPTEAFF. The CDR3 DNA is TGCACCAGCAGCCAAGAACTACCGTCGTGGGGGGCGCCCACTGAAGCTTTCTTT.

The CDR3 reads CASSLGTGAGNTIYF. Written as DNA, the CDR3 is TGTGCCAGCAGTTTAGGAACAGGGGCTGGAAACACCATATATTTT. The chain joins TRBV27 to TRBJ1-3, with 7 bases identical to TRBD1. The V and J ends lost 2 bases and 2 bases, in that order; junction bases with no gene match: 3. Per the germline V gene, CDR1 is MNHEY and CDR2 is SMNVEV (reference sequence). The CDR3 runs 15 residues.

The chain is built from TRBV2 and TRBJ2-2; 8 bases fit TRBD2. The CDR3 extends over 15 amino acids. Germline CDR1 reads SNHLY; CDR2 reads FYNNEI. Trimming cost V 6 bases and J 4 bases; bases outside gene matches: 7. Here the CDR3 DNA reads TGTGCCAGCAGGGACGGGGGGGCTGGCACCGGGGAGCTGTTTTTT. Amino acid sequence: CASRDGGAGTGELFF.

The V call is TRBV7-8, the J call TRBJ2-3; D is possibly TRBD2 (6 bases). Trimming took off 6 bases at V and 1 base at J, with 11 bases between the two ends. Germline CDR1 SGHVS, CDR2 FQNEAQ. There are 14 residues in the CDR3. CDR3 nucleotide sequence: TGTGCCAGCAGTTCGAGACTAGGCACAGATACGCAGTATTTT. This encodes CASSSRLGTDTQYF.

This chain connects TRBV19 to TRBJ1-5, with a possible D match to TRBD1 (5 bases). CDR1 is LNHDA and CDR2 is SQIVND in the germline V gene (reference sequence). The CDR3 loop spans 14 amino acids. V lost 6 bases and J 5 bases, leaving 14 bases between the germline ends. The CDR3 bases are TGTGCCAGTAGCTGGGAAGGGGTTGATCAGCCCCAGCATTTT. This sequence encodes CASSWEGVDQPQHF.

This chain connects TRBV29-1 to TRBJ2-5; TRBD2 matches 8 bases. The J call is doubtful: the DNA matches TRBJ2-7 better. Germline values: CDR1 SQVTM, CDR2 ANQGSEA. The CDR3 sequence is 15 residues long. CDR3 coding DNA: TGCAGCGTTGAAACCGGCGGGGGGAGATGGAACGAGCAGTACTTC. Protein product: CSVETGGGRWNEQYF.

The rearrangement joins TRBV11-2 to TRBJ2-7, with 7 bases identical to TRBD1. The V gene end was trimmed by 5 bases and the J gene end by 0 bases; junction bases not matched to a gene: 7. Germline V CDR1 and CDR2: SGHAT, FQNNGV. The CDR3 is made up of 15 amino acids. In DNA form, the CDR3 reads TGTGCCAGCAGCCACACAGGGGCGAACTCCTACGAGCAGTACTTC. It yields the protein CASSHTGANSYEQYF.

The CDR3 nucleotides read TGTGCCTGGAGGGGCCCGGGACTAGCGGGAGTCTTAAGGGAGCAGTACTTC. The encoded protein is CAWRGPGLAGVLREQYF. The chain is built from TRBV30 and TRBJ2-7; 14 bases are shared with TRBD2. Germline V gene lookup returns CDR1 GTSNPN and CDR2 SVGIG (reference sequence). The junction had 14 bases not matched to a gene; V was cut back by 3 bases and J by 7 bases. The CDR3 is made up of 17 amino acids.

The chain uses TRBV28 and TRBJ1-3; 7 positions match TRBD1. Germline CDR1 MDHEN, CDR2 SYDVKM. V dropped 6 bases and J dropped 0; count of bases not matched to a gene: 8. This CDR3 is 16 amino acids long. The CDR3 protein is CASRSGTAFSGNTIYF. The CDR3 DNA is TGTGCCAGCAGATCCGGGACAGCCTTCTCTGGAAACACCATATATTTT.

The chain has TRBV15 and TRBJ2-7; 7 positions agree with TRBD1. V was clipped by 3 bases and J by 6 bases; unmatched bases: 5. This CDR3 is built from 13 residues. Germline V gene lookup returns CDR1 LNHNV and CDR2 YYDKDF (reference sequence). This chain's CDR3 is CATSRDRSREQYF. In DNA form, the CDR3 reads TGTGCCACCAGCAGGGACAGGTCTCGCGAGCAGTACTTC.

The chain links TRBV7-3 to TRBJ1-1; no clear D gene. Trimming stripped 3 bases from V and 1 base from J, with 9 bases between. Germline V gene lookup returns CDR1 SGHTA and CDR2 FQGTGA. The CDR3 is 14 residues long. The CDR3 coding sequence is TGTGCCAGCAGCTTTTCAGGAAAGAACACTGAAGCTTTCTTT. Protein sequence: CASSFSGKNTEAFF.

This clone was seen only a few times. The V gene is TRBV28, the J gene TRBJ2-7; TRBD1 is a possible D gene (5 bases). The CDR3 length is 12 residues. V gave up 6 bases and J gave up 2 bases, with 8 bases separating them. The germline gives CDR1 MDHEN, CDR2 SYDVKM. CDR3 amino acids: CASRQGPYEQYF. CDR3 in DNA: TGTGCCAGCAGGCAGGGCCCCTACGAGCAGTACTTC.

This clone was found a few times. This chain links TRBV4-1 with TRBJ1-1; D is uncertain. The CDR3 has 15 residues. The germline CDR1 and CDR2 sequences are MGHRA and YSYEKL. Trimming took 1 base from V and 1 from J, leaving 10 bases between them. CDR3: CASSQVPIRNTEAFF. Here the CDR3 DNA reads TGCGCCAGCAGCCAAGTACCAATCCGGAACACTGAAGCTTTCTTT.